This T cell receptor beta chain came from a study of shared clonotypes between healthy human individuals. Study summary: There were three CD4 naive, three CD4 memory, two CD8 naive and one CD8 memory plates per donor.

Using immunoSEQ multiplex PCR, the repertoire was profiled, and TCRdb retains in-frame clones only, with some absent. This table holds 660,000 or so clones, 95% to 97% found once. CD8 cells classed as naive were CD45RO-negative and positively selected for CCR7, excluding terminally differentiated effector memory CD45RA+ cells. Note on this clone: Its antigen is not known.

Germline trimming cut 0 bases from V and 2 bases from J; bases unmatched to any gene: 9. This CDR3 spans 17 amino acids. The germline V gene encodes CDR1 SGHNT and CDR2 YYREEE (reference sequence). General study findings and limits: Large depth notwithstanding, sorted-subset sequencing proved incomplete by rarefaction. Shared clonotypes: approximately 5.3% naive CD4, roughly 4% naive CD8, 2% to 2.5% memory CD4, 0.4% to 0.5% memory CD8.

The chain links TRBV5-4 to TRBJ2-7; 9 bases are a match to TRBD2. Sample: naive CD8+ T cells sorted from blood. The source of this sequence is a woman younger than 45 in good health. The CDR3 here is CASSLASVAGAPYEQYF. The CDR3 DNA is TGTGCCAGCAGCTTGGCCAGTGTAGCGGGAGCACCCTACGAGCAGTACTTC.